These T cell receptor beta chains were read from a single sample in a study of control samples from healthy donors and cancer patients. Sequenced by immunoSEQ multiplex PCR; TCRdb stores in-frame clones only, minus some. The repertoire holds about 170,000 clones, roughly 93% seen once, with over 4% in the top ten. Sequencing was performed on blood. The receptors here all came from a woman in her sixties or seventies in good health. Each CDR3 is given with its conserved first and last residue. The D gene is left open where the match is weak. Clone size is given for some rows only: seen once, a few or many times, or a class if the clone is expanded.

d_gene	v_gene	abundance	j_gene	CDR3nt	CDR3aa
NA	TRBV11-2	NA	TRBJ2-5	TGTGCCAGCAGCAATTGGGACAAGCAAGAGACCCAGTACTTC	CASSNWDKQETQYF
TRBD1	TRBV5-4	NA	TRBJ1-1	TGTGCCAGCAGGTCCGGGACAGTAAACACTGAAGCTTTCTTT	CASRSGTVNTEAFF
TRBD2	TRBV10-3	NA	TRBJ2-7	TGTGCCATCTCGACTAGCGGGGGGTCCTACGAGCAGTACTTC	CAISTSGGSYEQYF
NA	TRBV19	NA	TRBJ1-2	TGTGCCAGTAGTATTGGGCGGAGGTATGGCTACACCTTC	CASSIGRRYGYTF
NA	TRBV27	NA	TRBJ2-1	TGTGCCAGCAGTTTTGTTTCGGGTTTTCCGCATGAGCAGTTCTTC	CASSFVSGFPHEQFF
TRBD1	TRBV27	NA	TRBJ1-2	TGTGCCAGCAGTTTAACAGGGACAGGGTTCTATGGCTACACCTTC	CASSLTGTGFYGYTF
NA	TRBV30	few	TRBJ1-1	TGTGCCTGGAGTGTTCAGTTCGGTGAAGCTTTCTTT	CAWSVQFGEAFF
NA	TRBV5-6	NA	TRBJ1-5	TGTGCCAGCAGCTTGAACAGACTTAGCAATCAGCCCCAGCATTTT	CASSLNRLSNQPQHF
NA	TRBV18	once	TRBJ1-3	TGTGCCAGCTCACAACAAGATGTAATCTCTGGAAACACCATATATTTT	CASSQQDVISGNTIYF
TRBD1	TRBV7-3	NA	TRBJ2-2	TGTGCCAGCAGCTGGGGACAGGGTGGAACCGGGGAGCTGTTTTTT	CASSWGQGGTGELFF
TRBD1	TRBV19	once	TRBJ1-4	TGTGCCAGTACCCAACAGGGGGCAGACGAAAAACTGTTTTTT	CASTQQGADEKLFF
NA	TRBV7-9	once	TRBJ2-7	TGTGCCAGCAGCTTAGTTGGACAGAGATACGAGCAGTACTTC	CASSLVGQRYEQYF
TRBD1	TRBV10-3	NA	TRBJ1-2	TGTGCCATCCAGCCTGGGGACAGGGGACAGGGCTACACCTTC	CAIQPGDRGQGYTF
NA	TRBV11-2	NA	TRBJ1-2	TGTGCCAGCAGCTTAGAAACAGGGAATTATGGCTACACCTTC	CASSLETGNYGYTF
NA	TRBV3-1/TRBV3-2	NA	TRBJ1-5	TGTGCCAGCAGCCAAGATTTGGGGTCAGGTCAGCCCCAGCATTTT	CASSQDLGSGQPQHF
TRBD2	TRBV7-8	NA	TRBJ2-1	TGTGCCAGCAGCTTAGAACGCGGGGGGGCCCGGAATGAGCAGTTCTTC	CASSLERGGARNEQFF
NA	TRBV6-2/TRBV6-3	NA	TRBJ1-1	TGTGCCAGCAGTTACTCGTATCGTAGGTGGGCGGAAAGCGGGAACACTGAAGCTTTCTTT	CASSYSYRRWAESGNTEAFF
NA	TRBV11-3	few	TRBJ2-1	TGTGCCAGCAGCTCGGGGATGGCCTACAATGAGCAGTTCTTC	CASSSGMAYNEQFF
NA	TRBV4-1	few	TRBJ1-2	TGCGCCAGCAGCCAGAGTGTTAACTATGGCTACACCTTC	CASSQSVNYGYTF
NA	TRBV10-3	NA	TRBJ2-3	TGTGCCATCAGTGTTGAGGGGGGTCCCACAGATACGCAGTATTTT	CAISVEGGPTDTQYF
NA	TRBV7-8	NA	TRBJ1-2	TGTGCCAGCAGCTCAGTTGGCTATGGCTACACCTTC	CASSSVGYGYTF
NA	TRBV7-9	NA	TRBJ1-6	TGTGCCAGCAGCCCAAATAGGGATAATTCACCCCTCCACTTT	CASSPNRDNSPLHF
NA	TRBV6-5	NA	TRBJ1-5	TGTGCCAGCAGTTTCGGTTGGACAGCCCAACAGCCCCAGCATTTT	CASSFGWTAQQPQHF
NA	TRBV2	NA	TRBJ1-2	TGTGCCAGCAGTGAAGCAGGGGCTATGATCAATGGCTACACCTTC	CASSEAGAMINGYTF
NA	TRBV13	NA	TRBJ1-1	TGTGCCAGCAGTTCTGGACCCGAGACGGGAAACACTGAAGCTTTCTTT	CASSSGPETGNTEAFF
NA	TRBV27	NA	TRBJ2-2	TGTGCCAGCAGTAGGGGACTTTACACCGGGGAGCTGTTTTTT	CASSRGLYTGELFF
TRBD1	TRBV5-4	NA	TRBJ1-6	TGTGCCAGCAGCACAACGGACAGGGCCGGCTCCTATAATTCACCCCTCCACTTT	CASSTTDRAGSYNSPLHF
TRBD1	TRBV5-6	NA	TRBJ1-3	TGTGCCAGCAGCGACAGACAGGGGTTGGGAAACACCATATATTTT	CASSDRQGLGNTIYF
TRBD1	TRBV6-5	NA	TRBJ1-2	TGTGCCAGCAGTTTCTCGGACAGGGGAGGCGGCTACACCTTC	CASSFSDRGGGYTF
NA	TRBV6-1	NA	TRBJ1-1	TGTGCCAGCAGTGCCTCAATGGGGGGGGGCGGCACTGAAGCTTTCTTT	CASSASMGGGGTEAFF
TRBD1	TRBV7-8	once	TRBJ1-5	TGTGCCAGCAGCTTAAGGACAGGGGGCTTCAATCAGCCCCAGCATTTT	CASSLRTGGFNQPQHF
NA	TRBV18	NA	TRBJ2-2	TGTGCCAGCTCACCAGGATGGGGGCAGCGGGGCCGGGAGCTGTTTTTT	CASSPGWGQRGRELFF
NA	TRBV25-1	NA	TRBJ1-2	TGTGCCAGCAATGCACCCGGCCGTTGGGCTGGCTACACCTTC	CASNAPGRWAGYTF
NA	TRBV11-2	NA	TRBJ2-3	TGTGCCAGCAGCTTGCGCAGGGGTGGCGCAGATACGCAGTATTTT	CASSLRRGGADTQYF
NA	TRBV19	NA	TRBJ1-5	TGTGCCAGTAGTATAGAATGGCAGAATCAGCCCCAGCATTTT	CASSIEWQNQPQHF
TRBD1	TRBV5-1	NA	TRBJ2-7	TGCGCCAGCAGCCCTGGGAGGACAGGGGTCTCTTCCCACTCCTACGAGCAGTACTTC	CASSPGRTGVSSHSYEQYF
NA	TRBV3-1/TRBV3-2	NA	TRBJ1-4	TGTGCCAGCAGCCCCGGTTTGTCGCCGGCTAATGAAAAACTGTTTTTT	CASSPGLSPANEKLFF
TRBD1	TRBV7-9	NA	TRBJ1-2	TGTGCCAGCAGCTTAGCTTTTGGGGACAGAGACTATGGCTACACCTTC	CASSLAFGDRDYGYTF
NA	TRBV10-3	NA	TRBJ1-2	TGTGCCATCAGTGAGTCAAGACAGAACTATGGCTACACCTTC	CAISESRQNYGYTF
TRBD1	TRBV5-1	NA	TRBJ1-1	TGCGCCAGCACGGGACAGCTAAACACTGAAGCTTTCTTT	CASTGQLNTEAFF
NA	TRBV3-1/TRBV3-2	NA	TRBJ1-1	TGTGCCAGCAGCCCCCCGGGGGACACTGAAGCTTTCTTT	CASSPPGDTEAFF
NA	TRBV19	NA	TRBJ1-2	TGTGCCAGTAGTGCACAGGGAAACTATGGCTACACCTTC	CASSAQGNYGYTF
NA	TRBV7-2	NA	TRBJ1-2	TGTGCCAGCAGCCTACAGGAGGGCAGCTATGGCTACACCTTC	CASSLQEGSYGYTF
NA	TRBV10-3	NA	TRBJ2-1	TGTGCCACCTTAGGAGAAAGCTCCTACAATGAGCAGTTCTTC	CATLGESSYNEQFF
NA	TRBV19	NA	TRBJ2-7	TGTGCCAGTAATAAGGACCCTTGGAGCGAGCAGTACTTC	CASNKDPWSEQYF
NA	TRBV9	NA	TRBJ1-5	TGTGCCAGCAGCGTAGAGAATAGCAATCAGCCCCAGCATTTT	CASSVENSNQPQHF
TRBD1	TRBV18	NA	TRBJ1-2	TGTGCCAGCTCACCAGGGGACAGGAGGAACTATGGCTACACCTTC	CASSPGDRRNYGYTF